This T cell receptor (beta chain) originates from a study of T cell changes during pregnancy in multiple sclerosis. Sequencing was performed with immunoSEQ multiplex PCR; in TCRdb, only in-frame clones are kept and a portion is missing. The table records 80,000 to 130,000 clones, approximately 92% of them present only once. Germline assignment: CDR1 SQVTM and CDR2 ANQGSEA. The V end was cut by 6 bases, the J end by 0 bases, with 17 bases between. There are 15 residues in the CDR3. This clone was detected only a few times. This sequence originates from a female donor with multiple sclerosis, enrolled in a pregnancy study. V and J are TRBV29-1 and TRBJ1-1; D gene ambiguous. This specimen was peripheral blood, taken in the second trimester of pregnancy. The CDR3 sequence: CSVSAPPTVNTEAFF. Written as DNA, the CDR3 is TGCAGCGTCTCCGCCCCCCCTACAGTGAACACTGAAGCTTTCTTT.